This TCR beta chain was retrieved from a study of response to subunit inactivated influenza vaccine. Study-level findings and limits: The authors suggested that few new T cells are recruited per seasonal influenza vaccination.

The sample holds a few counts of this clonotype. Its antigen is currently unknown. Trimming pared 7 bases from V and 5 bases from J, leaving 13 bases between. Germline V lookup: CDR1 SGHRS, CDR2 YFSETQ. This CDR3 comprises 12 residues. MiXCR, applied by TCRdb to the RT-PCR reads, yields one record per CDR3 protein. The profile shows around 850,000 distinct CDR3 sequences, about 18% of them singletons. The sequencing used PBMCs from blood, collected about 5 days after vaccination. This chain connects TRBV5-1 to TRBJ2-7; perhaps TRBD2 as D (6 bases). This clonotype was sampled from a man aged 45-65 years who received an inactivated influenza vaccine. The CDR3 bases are TGCGCCAGCTTTGCGGGGCCGAACGAGCAGTACTTC. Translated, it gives CASFAGPNEQYF.